The rows below give T cell receptor beta chains drawn from one sample of a study of blood T cell repertoires in COVID-19. The data were produced by immunoSEQ multiplex PCR, yet TCRdb's version contains in-frame clones alone and is incomplete. The table lists 97,000 or so clones, roughly 82% of them singletons. Sequencing used peripheral blood. The receptors derive from a man older than 75 with acute or convalescent COVID-19. CDR3s include the opening cysteine and the closing phenylalanine or tryptophan. A D gene is named only where the DNA matches it firmly. Expanded clones are given a class, and other clones once, few, many or no size at all.

TRBV15	TRBD1	TRBJ2-2	few	CATTPTGVDLANTGELFF	TGTGCCACCACCCCGACAGGGGTGGATCTTGCGAACACCGGGGAGCTGTTTTTT
TRBV5-1	TRBD2	TRBJ2-2	NA	CASSLDGRDTGELFF	TGCGCCAGCAGCTTGGATGGGAGGGACACCGGGGAGCTGTTTTTT
TRBV29-1	TRBD2	TRBJ2-2	NA	CSALAGGFSGELFF	TGCAGCGCCCTTGCGGGAGGCTTTTCCGGGGAGCTGTTTTTT
TRBV15	NA	TRBJ2-7	NA	CATSRDPINSYEQYF	TGTGCCACCAGCAGAGATCCCATCAATTCCTACGAGCAGTACTTC
TRBV7-2	NA	TRBJ2-1	NA	CASSRSRVEGGNEQFF	TGTGCCAGCAGCAGAAGCAGGGTCGAAGGGGGAAATGAGCAGTTCTTC
TRBV5-5	NA	TRBJ1-3	NA	CASSWTGREGNTIYF	TGTGCCAGCAGCTGGACCGGGCGGGAAGGAAACACCATATATTTT
TRBV7-2	NA	TRBJ1-3	NA	CASSLDTGNTIYF	TGTGCCAGCAGCTTAGACACAGGAAACACCATATATTTT
TRBV3-1/TRBV3-2	NA	TRBJ2-7	few	CASSRLGSGWEQYF	TGTGCCAGCAGCCGATTAGGTTCGGGGTGGGAGCAGTACTTC
TRBV4-3	NA	TRBJ2-7	NA	CASSQELGQRREQYF	TGCGCCAGCAGCCAAGAATTGGGGCAACGTAGGGAGCAGTACTTC
TRBV27	TRBD1	TRBJ1-2	NA	CASSPGQGANYGYTF	TGTGCCAGCAGCCCTGGACAGGGGGCAAACTATGGCTACACCTTC
TRBV7-2	NA	TRBJ1-3	once	CASSARAGNNGNTIYF	TGTGCCAGCAGCGCCCGTGCCGGGAACAATGGAAACACCATATATTTT
TRBV15	TRBD1	TRBJ2-7	once	CATSATGGWEQYF	TGTGCCACCAGCGCGACAGGGGGCTGGGAGCAGTACTTC
TRBV10-3	NA	TRBJ2-1	NA	CAIKGQSGNEQFF	TGTGCCATCAAAGGACAGAGCGGCAATGAGCAGTTCTTC
TRBV2	TRBD1	TRBJ2-7	NA	CASEQTGVPYEQYF	TGTGCCAGCGAACAGACAGGGGTCCCCTACGAGCAGTACTTC
TRBV19	NA	TRBJ2-7	NA	CASSLGAASYEQYF	TGTGCCAGCTCATTGGGGGCAGCTTCTTACGAGCAGTACTTC
TRBV11-2	TRBD2	TRBJ2-1	NA	CASSLAGGEQFF	TGTGCCAGCAGTTTAGCGGGGGGTGAGCAGTTCTTC
TRBV6-5	NA	TRBJ1-2	once	CASSRDTTNYGYTF	TGTGCCAGCAGCCGGGACACTACTAACTATGGCTACACCTTC
TRBV28	NA	TRBJ2-6	NA	CASSEQGSYSGANVLTF	TGTGCCAGCAGTGAGCAGGGTTCCTACTCTGGGGCCAACGTCCTGACTTTC
TRBV10-3	TRBD2	TRBJ2-3	NA	CATRLAGDTDTQYF	TGTGCCACCCGACTAGCGGGGGACACAGATACGCAGTATTTT
TRBV4-3	NA	TRBJ1-2	NA	CASSQDGAGTSYGYTF	TGCGCCAGCAGCCAAGATGGGGCAGGGACTTCCTATGGCTACACCTTC